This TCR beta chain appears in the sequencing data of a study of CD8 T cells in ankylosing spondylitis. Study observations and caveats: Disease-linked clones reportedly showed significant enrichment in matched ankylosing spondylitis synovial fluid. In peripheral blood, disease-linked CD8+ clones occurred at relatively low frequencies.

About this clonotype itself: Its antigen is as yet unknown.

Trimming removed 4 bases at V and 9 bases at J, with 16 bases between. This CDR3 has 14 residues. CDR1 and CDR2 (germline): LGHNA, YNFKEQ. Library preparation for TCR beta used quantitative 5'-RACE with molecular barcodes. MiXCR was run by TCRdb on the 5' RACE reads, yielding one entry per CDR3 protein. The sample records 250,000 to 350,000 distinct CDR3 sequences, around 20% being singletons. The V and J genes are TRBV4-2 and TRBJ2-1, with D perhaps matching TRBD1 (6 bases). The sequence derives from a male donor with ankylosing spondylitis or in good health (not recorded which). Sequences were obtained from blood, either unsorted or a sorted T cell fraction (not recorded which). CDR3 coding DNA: TGTGCCAGCAGCCCGGCTCCGTTAGGGGGTGAGCAGTTCTTC. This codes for CASSPAPLGGEQFF.